This T cell receptor (beta chain) derives from a study of T cells in Graves' hyperthyroidism and ophthalmopathy (dated by TCRdb to about 2019). At the level of the whole study: Peripheral blood was sampled at the time of initial diagnosis, prior to any treatment. To identify TCR V-J signatures that set the groups apart, the researchers used a discovery cohort of about a hundred patients, made up of roughly 40 with Graves' ophthalmopathy and 55 to 65 with stable Graves' hyperthyroidism. An independent validation cohort of under 20 hyperthyroidism patients and more than 15 patients who later progressed to ophthalmopathy tested prospective prediction of ophthalmopathy. The 90 or so discovery patients were randomly split 7:3 into training and test sets. Thyroid tissue and blood T-cell repertoires from six Graves' hyperthyroidism patients were also compared in the study. Once sampling was done, hyperthyroidism patients were given methimazole at a starting dose of 30 mg daily, whereas ophthalmopathy patients were given high-dose intravenous methylprednisolone. The paper reports TCR Vbeta CDR3 sequencing of more than 120 peripheral blood samples: 40 or so ophthalmopathy, about 75 hyperthyroidism and around 17 progressor patients.

Stable Graves' hyperthyroidism was defined as the absence of progression to ophthalmopathy over 18 months of follow-up. The hyperthyroidism patients were between 18 and 65 years old and newly diagnosed, with a disease duration of less than 2 months. The study excluded patients with uncontrolled infections, other autoimmune diseases, pregnancy or lactation. Diagnoses were established on the basis of clinical symptoms, serum thyroxine and TRAb, thyroid ultrasound, and orbital computed tomography. Ficoll-Paque density gradient centrifugation was used to isolate PBMCs from around 10 ml of fresh peripheral blood. Trizol reagent was used to extract total RNA, and RNA quality was then checked on an Agilent 2100 Bioanalyzer. Note on this clonotype: Its binding antigen is unknown. The sample holds no much larger clone one base away, and base qualities are not on file.

TCR beta CDR3 regions were amplified from RNA transcripts. The TCR CDR3 was subjected to a first round of RT-PCR using the HTBI primer set and the Qiagen OneStep RT-PCR kit. The libraries were constructed in a second round of multiplex PCR and then size-selected and purified. Paired-end sequencing of the libraries was performed with 100 bp reads on an Illumina HiSeq2000. Per the source publication's procedure: SOAPnuke was used to process the raw data, with reads discarded if the reads contained adapters or uncalled bases, had a mean Phred below 15, or lacked an exact constant-primer or identifier match. COPE v1.2.5 was used to merge high-quality paired reads, and clonotypes were defined as unique nucleotide sequences. MiTCR v1.1 was used to align the clonotypes against IMGT TRBV, TRBD and TRBJ reference segments. The analysis included only V-J combinations with a frequency above 0.0001, which together covered 99% to 99.2% of the repertoires. The TCS score was defined as F50 (clonal expansion) divided by E x V (chaos), with BLOSUM62-based TCRdist calculated between CDR3 peptides within each V-J. Welch's t-statistics and random forest reduced 500 to 650 V-J features to about 12, which were used in a naive Bayes classifier (R e1071). The similarity between thyroid and blood repertoires was quantified using the Morisita-Horn index. The public reads were reprocessed in TCRdb via fastp at Q25 and MiXCR, keeping in-frame beta chains. All rows with the same CDR3 protein become a single entry with the most common DNA and genes. TCRdb, not the authors, supplied the V and J calls. This sample has nearly 750,000 distinct CDR3 sequences in its table, and just over 35% of those were observed once. The ten largest clonotypes hold less than 35% of the sample.

The paper's findings and limits, for the study overall: Sample size was not statistically predetermined, and blinding of investigators to group allocation was not performed. Most expanded thyroid clonotypes (frequency above 0.001) were also found in blood, which suggests that blood repertoires may mirror thyroid immune responses. In cross-validation, a model built on a 13 V-J signature told ophthalmopathy apart from stable hyperthyroidism with approximately 91% sensitivity and around 83% specificity, and in testing the same model reached 80%/75%. In validation, progression to ophthalmopathy was predicted by the model with 70.59% sensitivity and around 75% specificity, a median of approximately 6.5 months before onset.

V is trimmed back by 1 base and J by 4 bases, and the junction contains 8 bases that no gene match accounts for. The CDR3, cysteine through phenylalanine, is 15 amino acids long. Of the read, only the CDR3 DNA is kept; its 45 bases are in frame from base 1. Per the germline V gene (reference sequence), GTSNPN is the CDR1 and SVGIG is the CDR2. Sequencing used blood. The chain joins TRBV30 to TRBJ2-5; 8 central nucleotides agree with TRBD1. The receptor's source is a woman aged 40 to 49 with Graves' hyperthyroidism. The sequence in DNA is TGTGCCTGGAGTGATCCCTTGGACAGGGTAGAGACCCAGTACTTC. Translated, it gives CAWSDPLDRVETQYF.